One and the same sample provided the 4 T cell receptor beta chains below, sequenced in a study of early T cells in non-severe SARS-CoV-2 infection. TCRdb fed the 5' RACE reads into MiXCR, producing one record per CDR3 protein. The top ten clones hold 2.5% to 3.5% of a sample with roughly 66,000 distinct CDR3 sequences, 9.1% of them seen once. The sequencing input was whole blood. These TCRs come from an adult who was a healthcare worker with PCR-confirmed SARS-CoV-2 infection or an uninfected control (not recorded which).

Points on this clonotype: The junction differs from germline at one of its ends, possibly a read error. The chain uses TRBV19 and TRBJ2-7; 8 bases agree with TRBD1. The CDR3 totals 15 residues. CDR1 and CDR2 from the germline V gene are LNHDA and SQIVND (reference sequence). This chain's CDR3 is CARSIFGTGPHEQYF. For the CDR3, the DNA is TGTGCCAGAAGTATCTTCGGGACAGGCCCCCACGAGCAGTACTTC.

This clonotype is medium-sized by share. This chain connects TRBV10-3 to TRBJ2-1, with 11 bases matching TRBD2. Germline V gives CDR1 ENHRY, CDR2 SYGVKD. The V and J ends lost 2 bases and 6 bases, in that order; junction bases with no gene match: 3. The CDR3 extends over 15 amino acids. As DNA, the CDR3 is TGTGCCATCAGTGAGATAGCGGGAGGGCCCAATGAGCAGTTCTTC. It specifies CAISEIAGGPNEQFF.

V is TRBV19 and J is TRBJ2-3; perhaps D is TRBD1 or TRBD2 (5 bases each). This CDR3 comprises 15 residues. Trimming cost V 3 bases and J 0 bases, with 10 bases left between them. Germline V gives CDR1 LNHDA, CDR2 SQIVND (reference sequence). The CDR3 is CASSMRGSSTDTQYF. The CDR3 DNA reads TGTGCCAGTAGTATGAGGGGATCTAGCACAGATACGCAGTATTTT.

V usage is TRBV18 and J usage is TRBJ1-1, with 8 bases matching TRBD1. Germline loops: CDR1 KGHSH, CDR2 LQKENI. This CDR3 spans 14 amino acids. V lost 6 bases and J lost 1; bases outside the gene matches: 4. CDR3 amino acids: CASSQGTGNTEAFF. CDR3 DNA: TGTGCCAGCTCTCAAGGGACAGGGAACACTGAAGCTTTCTTT.